This T cell receptor (beta chain) was observed in a study of T cell changes during pregnancy in multiple sclerosis. Sequencing used immunoSEQ multiplex PCR; TCRdb keeps in-frame clones, though not all of them. The sample lists 52,000 or so clones, nearly 95% occurring once. The CDR3 is 16 amino acids. V was trimmed by 5 bases and J by 0 bases, leaving 11 bases between them. Germline CDR1 and CDR2: SNHLY and FYNNEI. The gene calls are TRBV2 and TRBJ1-6; perhaps TRBD1 as D (5 bases). The material was CD4+ T cells from peripheral blood mononuclear cells, obtained in the second trimester of pregnancy. The sequence derives from a female donor with multiple sclerosis, enrolled in a pregnancy study. The CDR3 region is CASSSDSLSYNSPLHF. For the CDR3, the DNA is TGTGCCAGCAGTTCAGACAGCCTCTCCTATAATTCACCCCTCCACTTT. The entire variable domain, with the rest obtained from reference TRBV2 and TRBJ1-6, is as follows: EPEVTQTPSHQVTQMGQEVILRCVPISNHLYFYWYRQILGQKVEFLVSFYNNEISEKSEIFDDQFSVERPDGSNFTLKIRSTKLEDSAMYFCASSSDSLSYNSPLHFGNGTRLTVT.